This is a list of T cell receptor beta chains from one sample in a study of early T cells in non-severe SARS-CoV-2 infection. MiXCR, applied by TCRdb to the 5' RACE reads, yields one record per CDR3 protein. This sample has 45,000 to 55,000 distinct CDR3 sequences, with 6% to 8% found just once. Sequenced: whole blood. These receptor sequences come from an adult who was a healthcare worker with PCR-confirmed SARS-CoV-2 infection or an uninfected control (not recorded which). Each CDR3 is given with its conserved first and last residue. The D gene is left open where the match is weak. Size is stated for part of the rows, as once, few or many counts, or as a class when the clone is expanded.

abundance	v_gene	d_gene	j_gene	len	CDR3aa	CDR3nt
many	TRBV30	-	TRBJ1-4	11	CAWSDREKLFF	TGTGCCTGGAGTGACCGGGAAAAACTGTTTTTT
-	TRBV7-6	-	TRBJ2-7	16	CASSLDAGISSYEQYF	TGTGCCAGCAGCTTAGATGCAGGGATAAGCTCCTACGAGCAGTACTTC
many	TRBV12-3/TRBV12-4	-	TRBJ1-5	16	CASSLAQVPSNQPQHF	TGTGCCAGCAGTTTAGCACAGGTTCCTAGCAATCAGCCCCAGCATTTT
many	TRBV2	TRBD1	TRBJ2-1	15	CASMATGFSYNEQFF	TGTGCCAGCATGGCGACAGGGTTCTCCTACAATGAGCAGTTCTTC
many	TRBV9	-	TRBJ2-2	12	CASSVQTGELFF	TGTGCCAGCAGCGTACAAACCGGGGAGCTGTTTTTT
few	TRBV20-1	-	TRBJ2-1	14	CSARSGGKRNEQFF	TGCAGTGCTCGTAGCGGAGGAAAACGCAATGAGCAGTTCTTC
many	TRBV29-1	-	TRBJ1-1	12	CSVLSPMTEAFF	TGCAGCGTTCTGTCCCCGATGACTGAAGCTTTCTTT
many	TRBV29-1	-	TRBJ1-1	13	CSVGSVAGYEAFF	TGCAGCGTTGGGAGCGTCGCTGGGTACGAAGCTTTCTTT
many	TRBV24-1	-	TRBJ1-1	14	CATSASGHGSEAFF	TGTGCCACCAGTGCCAGTGGGCACGGGTCTGAAGCTTTCTTT
many	TRBV5-1	TRBD1	TRBJ1-1	14	CASSAFTGGTEAFF	TGCGCCAGCAGCGCGTTTACAGGGGGCACTGAAGCTTTCTTT
many	TRBV20-1	-	TRBJ2-3	17	CSARDRAGAAVSDTQYF	TGCAGTGCTAGAGATCGCGCAGGGGCCGCTGTTTCAGATACGCAGTATTTT
many	TRBV7-9	-	TRBJ2-4	14	CASSLSWAGNIQYF	TGTGCCAGCAGCTTAAGCTGGGCGGGAAACATTCAGTACTTC
many	TRBV20-1	-	TRBJ1-1	11	CSARGWQGAFF	TGCAGTGCTAGAGGGTGGCAGGGAGCTTTCTTT
many	TRBV28	-	TRBJ2-3	14	CASSLAGIADTQYF	TGTGCCAGCAGTTTAGCGGGGATCGCAGATACGCAGTATTTT
many	TRBV28	-	TRBJ1-6	16	CASSLNPSRYNSPLHF	TGTGCCAGCAGTTTAAACCCCAGCCGCTATAATTCACCCCTCCACTTT
many	TRBV5-1	-	TRBJ2-3	13	CASSLEGTDTQYF	TGCGCCAGCAGCTTGGAGGGAACAGATACGCAGTATTTT
many	TRBV4-3	-	TRBJ1-3	14	CASSLTGTGNTIYF	TGCGCCAGCAGCCTCACAGGGACTGGAAACACCATATATTTT
few	TRBV5-1	TRBD1	TRBJ2-3	16	CASSKAGTGGTDTQYF	TGCGCCAGCAGCAAAGCCGGGACAGGGGGCACAGATACGCAGTATTTT
-	TRBV7-8	-	TRBJ1-2	13	CASSSDRLYGYTF	TGTGCCAGCAGCTCAGACAGACTCTATGGCTACACCTTC
many	TRBV18	TRBD1	TRBJ1-2	14	CASSRGGQGYGYTF	TGTGCCAGCTCACGAGGGGGACAGGGCTATGGCTACACCTTC
few	TRBV20-1	TRBD2	TRBJ2-5	15	CSARNRASGGETQYF	TGCAGTGCTAGAAATCGGGCTAGCGGGGGGGAGACCCAGTACTTC
few	TRBV29-1	-	TRBJ1-5	13	CSVRDTLNQPQHF	TGCAGCGTGCGGGACACATTAAATCAGCCCCAGCATTTT
many	TRBV19	-	TRBJ2-5	14	CASSIRRGLETQYF	TGTGCCAGTAGTATCCGTAGAGGCTTGGAGACCCAGTACTTC
many	TRBV12-3/TRBV12-4	TRBD1	TRBJ2-1	14	CASTPGQGANEQFF	TGTGCCAGCACCCCGGGACAGGGGGCGAATGAGCAGTTCTTC
few	TRBV2	-	TRBJ2-2	12	CASSAFRGELFF	TGTGCCAGCAGCGCCTTTCGCGGGGAGCTGTTTTTT
many	TRBV28	-	TRBJ2-5	14	CASSSGPVGETQYF	TGTGCCAGCAGCTCCGGTCCGGTAGGAGAGACCCAGTACTTC
few	TRBV12-3/TRBV12-4	TRBD1	TRBJ2-7	14	CASSRTGGPYEQYF	TGTGCCAGCAGCCGGACAGGGGGACCCTACGAGCAGTACTTC
few	TRBV7-8	-	TRBJ2-7	14	CASSFGTSSYEQYF	TGTGCCAGCAGCTTCGGGACATCTTCCTACGAGCAGTACTTC
few	TRBV6-6	-	TRBJ2-7	13	CASSYWSHDEQYF	TGTGCCAGCAGTTACTGGAGTCACGACGAGCAGTACTTC
many	TRBV5-5	TRBD1	TRBJ2-3	15	CASSSGQGDLDTQYF	TGTGCCAGCAGCTCGGGACAGGGGGATCTAGATACGCAGTATTTT
medium-sized	TRBV6-2/TRBV6-3	-	TRBJ2-2	17	CASSYSRSVPNTGELFF	TGTGCCAGCAGTTACTCGAGAAGTGTCCCGAACACCGGGGAGCTGTTTTTT
many	TRBV7-9	-	TRBJ1-2	16	CASSFSLGGVNYGYTF	TGTGCCAGCAGCTTTTCGTTGGGGGGAGTTAACTATGGCTACACCTTC
-	TRBV2	-	TRBJ2-5	11	CASSDHETQYF	TGTGCCAGCAGTGACCACGAGACCCAGTACTTC